Given below is one TCR beta chain in context. These data belong to a study of blood T cell repertoires in COVID-19. Study-wide context: From T cells, B-cell-depleted T cells, or PBMCs came the material, which was cDNA or gDNA.

In the original processing: Amplification with reference gene primers provided the estimates of nucleated cell counts. Assay used: immunoSEQ multiplex PCR; TCRdb lists only in-frame clones, some missing. That table supplies the V and J calls and clone size; D and trimming were determined from the DNA. The profile covers 110,000 to 150,000 clones, with around 83% appearing a single time and 8.2% taken by the ten largest. Trimming at V came to 4 bases and at J to 0 bases, leaving 8 bases not matched to a gene. Per the germline V gene, CDR1 is SEHNR and CDR2 is FQNEAQ (reference sequence). The CDR3 contains 17 residues.

The chain links TRBV7-9 to TRBJ1-4, with 7 bases lining up with TRBD1. The TCR sequence derives from a woman in her sixties or seventies with acute or convalescent COVID-19. Sequenced sample: peripheral blood. CDR3 nucleotide sequence: TGTGCCAGCAGCTCAACAGGGGCCAGGGCAACTAATGAAAAACTGTTTTTT. Translating it yields CASSSTGARATNEKLFF. The full variable domain, in which reference TRBV7-9 and TRBJ1-4 provide the parts outside the CDR3, is DTGVSQNPRHKITKRGQNVTFRCDPISEHNRLYWYRQTLGQGPEFLTYFQNEAQLEKSRLLSDRFSAERPKGSFSTLEIQRTEQGDSAMYLCASSSTGARATNEKLFFGSGTQLSVL.